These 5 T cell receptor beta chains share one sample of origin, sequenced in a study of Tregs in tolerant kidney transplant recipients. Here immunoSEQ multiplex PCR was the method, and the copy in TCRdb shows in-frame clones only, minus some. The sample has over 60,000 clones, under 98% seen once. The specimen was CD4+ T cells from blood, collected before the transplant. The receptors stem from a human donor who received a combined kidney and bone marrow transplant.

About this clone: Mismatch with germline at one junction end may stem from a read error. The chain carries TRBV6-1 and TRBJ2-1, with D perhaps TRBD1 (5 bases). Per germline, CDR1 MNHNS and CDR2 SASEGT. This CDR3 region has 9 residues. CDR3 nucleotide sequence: TGTGCCAGCAGTCCTACAGGAGTCTTC. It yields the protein CASSPTGVF.

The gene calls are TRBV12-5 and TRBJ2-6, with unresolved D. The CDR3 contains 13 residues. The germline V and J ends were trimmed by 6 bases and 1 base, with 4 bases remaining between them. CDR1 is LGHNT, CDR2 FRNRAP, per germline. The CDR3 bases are TGTGCTAGTGGGAGATCTGGGGCCAACGTCCTGACTTTC. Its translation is CASGRSGANVLTF.

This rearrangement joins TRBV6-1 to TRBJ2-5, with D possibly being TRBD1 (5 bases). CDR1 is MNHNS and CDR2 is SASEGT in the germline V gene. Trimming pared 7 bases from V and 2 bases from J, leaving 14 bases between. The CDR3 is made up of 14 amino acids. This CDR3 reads CASTPGFIQETQYF. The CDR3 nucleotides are TGTGCCAGCACTCCAGGGTTTATACAAGAGACCCAGTACTTC.

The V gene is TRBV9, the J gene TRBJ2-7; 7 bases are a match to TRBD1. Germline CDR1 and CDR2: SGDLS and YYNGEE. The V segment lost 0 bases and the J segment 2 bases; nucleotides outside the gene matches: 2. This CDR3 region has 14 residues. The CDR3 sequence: CASSVGDRAYEQYF. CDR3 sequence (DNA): TGTGCCAGCAGCGTAGGAGACAGGGCCTACGAGCAGTACTTC.

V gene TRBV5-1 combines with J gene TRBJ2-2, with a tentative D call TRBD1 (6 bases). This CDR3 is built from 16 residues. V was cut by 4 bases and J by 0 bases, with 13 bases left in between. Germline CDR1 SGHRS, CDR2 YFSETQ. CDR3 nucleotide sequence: TGCGCCAGCAGCGTTCAAACAGGGTCGAACACCGGGGAGCTGTTTTTT. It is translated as CASSVQTGSNTGELFF.